This passage covers 20 T cell receptor beta chains from one sample sequenced in a study of tumor-infiltrating lymphocytes in primary liver carcinoma. From approximately 500 ng total RNA, TCR beta cDNA was generated with a primer in the constant region. Libraries for TCR beta were built through three nested multiplex PCR rounds, which together made up a slightly modified ARM-PCR procedure. The opening two PCR rounds, 10 cycles each, paired TRBV1-TRBV30 forward primers with a C-beta reverse primer. A single record per CDR3 protein comes from TCRdb applying MiXCR to the multiplex PCR reads. The sample shows about 200,000 distinct CDR3 sequences, about two thirds of them seen only once. The blood RNA (from unsorted whole blood) was obtained, and germline DNA was also extracted. The sequenced material came from peripheral blood. These receptors all come from a woman aged 55 to 70 with primary liver carcinoma and hepatitis B virus infection.

The chain uses TRBV4-1 and TRBJ2-1, with TRBD2 as a possible D gene (5 bases). The CDR3 totals 16 residues. The V gene lost 6 bases and the J gene lost 4 bases, with 19 bases spanning the gap. Germline V gives CDR1 MGHRA, CDR2 YSYEKL. This chain's CDR3 is CASSPRELSGYNEQFF. CDR3 DNA: TGCGCCAGCAGTCCAAGGGAGTTATCTGGGTACAATGAGCAGTTCTTC.

This clonotype was counted a single time. It may be a read error: a sequence one base away is much more abundant. The chain is built from TRBV29-1 and TRBJ2-5, with 10 bases matching TRBD2. The CDR3 is 15 residues long. Germline lookup yields CDR1 SQVTM and CDR2 ANQGSEA. The CDR3 sequence is CIVGALAGARETQYF. DNA for the CDR3: TGCATCGTTGGAGCTCTAGCGGGAGCTCGAGAGACCCAGTACTTC.

The sample holds many counts of this clonotype. The J gene is TRBJ1-5, the V gene TRBV5-1, with D perhaps TRBD1 (5 bases). CDR1 is SGHRS and CDR2 is YFSETQ in the germline V gene. V shed 3 bases and J shed 2 bases, with 12 bases lying between them. CDR3 length: 15 amino acids. The DNA of the CDR3 is TGCGCCAGCAGCTCCGGCGGGGGTCGCAATCAGCCCCAGCATTTT. This translates into CASSSGGGRNQPQHF.

About this clonotype: A read error may be the cause here, since a much bigger clone is one base away. J is TRBJ2-1 and V is TRBV12-3 or TRBV12-4; a weak D match, TRBD2 (5 bases). The CDR3 spans 15 residues. DNA for the CDR3: TGTGCCAGCAGTTTAATGGGAGCCTCCTACAGTGAGCAGTTCTTC. Protein: CASSLMGASYSEQFF.

On this clonotype: This may be a read error: a much more frequent sequence differs by one nucleotide. The chain links TRBV11-1 to TRBJ1-1; a possible D gene is TRBD1 (5 bases). Germline V lookup: CDR1 SGHAT, CDR2 FQDESV (reference sequence). The CDR3 covers 15 residues. The CDR3 nucleotides are TGTGGCAGCAGCCCAAGGGGCTCAGTGGGCACTGGAGCTTTCTTT. Its protein is CGSSPRGSVGTGAFF.

Note on this clonotype: A much larger clone lies a single base off, so this may be a read error. The chain carries TRBV10-3 and TRBJ1-1, with TRBD1 identical over 9 bases. In germline, CDR1 is ENHRY, CDR2 SYGVKD. The CDR3 spans 13 residues. The CDR3 spells CAISGTGYTGAFF. The CDR3 region has the DNA TGTGCCATCAGCGGGACAGGGTACACTGGAGCTTTCTTT.

Notes on this clonotype: Being one base from a much bigger clone, this may be a read error. The V and J genes are TRBV12-3 or TRBV12-4 and TRBJ2-2; TRBD1 or TRBD2 may be the D gene (5 bases each). The CDR3 length is 16 residues. This chain's CDR3 is CASSPLGATNTGELSF. The DNA for the CDR3 is TGTGCCAGCAGTCCCCTCGGGGCCACGAACACCGGGGAGCTGTCTTTT.

Comment on this clonotype: This may arise from a read error, as a much more abundant clone is one base away. J is TRBJ1-2 and V is TRBV29-1, with D possibly matching TRBD1 (6 bases). From germline, CDR1 is SQVTM and CDR2 ANQGSEA. CDR3 length: 11 amino acids. V lost 5 bases and J 7 bases, leaving 11 bases between the germline ends. The CDR3 reads CSVSRGIGYTF. DNA of the CDR3: TGCAGCGTTTCCAGGGGAATTGGCTACACCTTC.

Turning to this clonotype: No conserved phenylalanine or tryptophan ends this CDR3, so it is likely a read error. The rearrangement joins TRBV11-3 to TRBJ1-6; D is ambiguous. CDR3 length equals 14 residues. The germline gives CDR1 SGHNT, CDR2 YENEEA. The CDR3 DNA sequence: TGTGCCTGCAGCCGGACGGATTATAATTCACCCCTCCACTTA. It encodes CACSRTDYNSPLHL.

Comments on this clonotype: A junction boundary mismatches the germline segment, possibly from a read error. This chain joins TRBV11-2 and TRBJ2-1, with a possible D match to TRBD1 (6 bases). The CDR3 consists of 14 residues. From germline, CDR1 is SGHAT and CDR2 FQNNGV. CDR3 amino acids: CANSLQGTGNEQFF. The CDR3 coding sequence is TGTGCCAACAGCTTACAGGGTACAGGGAATGAGCAGTTTTTC.

Ten or more counts support this clonotype. The chain recombines TRBV11-2 with TRBJ1-3; 8 nucleotides line up with TRBD1. V trimming: 3 bases; J trimming: 4 bases; junction bases outside the gene matches: 5. CDR3 length: 15 residues. Germline lookup yields CDR1 SGHAT and CDR2 FQNNGV. The DNA of the CDR3 is TGTGCCAGCAGCTTCACAGGGGGATTCGGAAACACCATATATTTT. This sequence encodes CASSFTGGFGNTIYF.

With respect to this clonotype: As the CDR3 is not closed by the conserved phenylalanine or tryptophan, this likely results from a read error. This chain links TRBV4-1 with TRBJ2-1, with D unresolved. The CDR3 is made up of 13 amino acids. CDR1 and CDR2 (germline): MGHRA, YSYEKL. Trimming removed 4 bases from V and 7 bases from J, with 11 bases in between. CDR3 protein: CASSREWANEQFV. CDR3 nucleotides: TGCGCCAGCAGCCGAGAATGGGCGAATGAGCAGTTCGTC.

This clonotype was recorded a few times. The chain has TRBV2 and TRBJ2-5; 11 bases fit TRBD2. This CDR3 contains 14 residues. Germline CDR1 and CDR2: SNHLY and FYNNEI. V trimming: 7 bases; J trimming: 4 bases; junction bases outside the gene matches: 5. CDR3 protein: CASIFGTSGETQYF. The CDR3 DNA reads TGTGCCAGCATCTTCGGGACTAGCGGAGAGACCCAGTACTTC.

This clonotype was found many times. The chain combines TRBV5-1 with TRBJ1-1; D possibly corresponds to TRBD1 (5 bases). This CDR3 region has 13 residues. CDR1 SGHRS and CDR2 YFSETQ come from the germline V gene. The V end was cut by 4 bases, the J end by 6 bases, with 13 bases between. For the CDR3, the DNA is TGCGCCAGCAGCGCGGGACGGCCAGCTGAAGCTTTCTTT. Translation gives CASSAGRPAEAFF.

This chain joins TRBV6-5 and TRBJ2-5; unclear D gene. The V gene lost 10 bases and the J gene lost 4 bases, with 22 bases spanning the gap. The CDR3 extends over 15 amino acids. Germline V gene data show CDR1 as MNHEY and CDR2 as SVGAGI. The CDR3 DNA reads as TGTGCCATCAGCTACATTGGTGTAGGAAGAGAGACCCAGTACTTC. This encodes CAISYIGVGRETQYF.

The table lists this clonotype with many counts. The chain uses TRBV12-3 or TRBV12-4 and TRBJ2-1, with TRBD2 as a possible D gene (5 bases). The length of the CDR3 is 15 residues. V shed 6 bases and J shed 0 bases, with 12 bases lying between them. The DNA of the CDR3 is TGTGCCAGCAGCTCAAGAGGGAGCTCCTACAATGAGCAGTTCTTC. It codes for CASSSRGSSYNEQFF.

V gene TRBV11-2 combines with J gene TRBJ1-1; D is possibly TRBD1 (5 bases). In germline, CDR1 is SGHAT, CDR2 FQNNGV. The CDR3 loop spans 14 amino acids. CDR3 amino acids: CVRSLDWQGPEAFF. The DNA for the CDR3 is TGTGTCAGGAGCTTAGATTGGCAGGGTCCTGAAGCTTTCTTT.

V gene TRBV5-1 combines with J gene TRBJ2-7; D gene uncertain. The CDR3 sequence is 15 residues long. Germline values: CDR1 SGHRS, CDR2 YFSETQ. V was shortened by 4 bases and J by 3 bases, with 17 bases between the two germline ends. The chain's CDR3 is CASSAVFVNRYEQYF. The CDR3 DNA sequence: TGCGCCAGCAGCGCGGTTTTCGTCAACCGCTACGAGCAGTACTTC.

Details on this clonotype: A much larger clone sits a single nucleotide away, making a read error possible. The chain has TRBV5-4 and TRBJ2-3, with D maybe TRBD2 (5 bases). The CDR3 has 16 residues. The germline V gene has CDR1 SGHNT and CDR2 YYREEE (reference sequence). CDR3 sequence (DNA): TGTGCCAGCAGCTTGGGACCTGAGCGGAGGCCAGATGCGCAGTATTTT. It yields the protein CASSLGPERRPDAQYF.

Worth noting for this clonotype: One end of the junction is discordant with germline, which a read error may explain. This rearrangement joins TRBV7-9 to TRBJ1-5, with D possibly matching TRBD1 (6 bases). Germline CDR1 reads SEHNR; CDR2 reads FQNEAQ (reference sequence). The CDR3 is 13 residues long. DNA for the CDR3: TGTGCCAGCAGCCGGGGGGGCAATCAGTCCCAGCATTTT. Translating gives CASSRGGNQSQHF.